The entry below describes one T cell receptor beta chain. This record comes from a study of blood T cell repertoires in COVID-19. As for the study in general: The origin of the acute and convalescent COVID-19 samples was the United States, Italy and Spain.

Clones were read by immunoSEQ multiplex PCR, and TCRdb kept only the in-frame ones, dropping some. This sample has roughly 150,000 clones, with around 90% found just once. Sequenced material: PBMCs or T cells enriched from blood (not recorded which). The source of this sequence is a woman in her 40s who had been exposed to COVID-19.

CDR3 protein: CASSPRQGTNSPLHF. The DNA for the CDR3 is TGTGCCAGCTCACCGAGACAGGGCACGAATTCACCCCTCCACTTT. The rearrangement uses TRBV18 and TRBJ1-6, with 7 bases lining up with TRBD1. Trimming removed 3 bases from V and 7 bases from J; junction bases left unmatched: 6. This CDR3 comprises 15 residues. Germline V CDR1 and CDR2: KGHSH, LQKENI.